The T cell receptor beta chain described here comes from a study of cytomegalovirus exposure and HLA in healthy donors. Trimming removed 7 bases at V and 5 bases at J, with 21 bases between. The CDR3 loop spans 16 amino acids. The germline V gene encodes CDR1 SGHRS and CDR2 YFSETQ. There were likely unrecorded immune exposures, though donors were nominally healthy when sampled. Remarks on this clone: The antigen is unknown.

The PCR contained 60 Vbeta and 13 Jbeta primers. The table came from immunoSEQ multiplex PCR; TCRdb's copy has only in-frame clones and leaves some out. This sample's table reports roughly 80,000 clones. Study-level points and caveats: It was confirmed in vitro that a few of the CMV-associated chains were specific for CMV antigens. DRB1 had the most TCR associations and HLA-C the fewest, a later analysis found, with rates varying by HLA locus. What a later analysis showed was that several of the most significant clusters appeared linked to common viral pathogens.

The source is a girl under 18 in good health and CMV-seropositive. The chain has TRBV5-1 and TRBJ2-2; D is perhaps TRBD1 (7 bases). Input material: PBMCs. CDR3 bases: TGCGCCAGCGGGCGGGAAGGGGGCTTTCGAACCGGGGAGCTGTTTTTT. This sequence encodes CASGREGGFRTGELFF.